The 7 T cell receptor beta chains in this list originate from one sample, sequenced in a study of blood T cell repertoires in COVID-19. Assay: immunoSEQ multiplex PCR; the TCRdb copy retains only in-frame clones and omits some. The sample has some 120,000 clones, around nine tenths seen once; the top ten hold 4% to 5%. The sequenced material came from peripheral blood. The receptor source for this set is a middle-aged man with acute or convalescent COVID-19.

There are a few counts of this clone. The rearrangement joins TRBV5-1 to TRBJ1-1, with a tentative D call TRBD1 (5 bases). The CDR3 has 15 residues. V lost 0 bases to trimming and J lost 4 bases, with 13 bases between them. Germline V gives CDR1 SGHRS, CDR2 YFSETQ. CDR3: CASSLDQAGTTEAFF. In DNA, the CDR3 is TGCGCCAGCAGCTTGGACCAGGCGGGGACCACTGAAGCTTTCTTT.

The chain recombines TRBV9 with TRBJ2-1; 8 bases line up with TRBD2. Per the germline V gene, CDR1 is SGDLS and CDR2 is YYNGEE. This CDR3 comprises 14 residues. V gave up 5 bases and J gave up 7 bases; unmatched junction bases: 8. CDR3 DNA sequence: TGTGCCAGCAGTAGGACGGGGGGGTTGAATGAGCAGTTCTTC. Its protein is CASSRTGGLNEQFF.

V usage is TRBV10-2 and J usage is TRBJ2-3; 9 nucleotides match TRBD2. The CDR3 is made up of 17 amino acids. The trim removed 1 base at V and 2 bases at J, leaving 7 bases unmatched. Germline CDR1 reads WSHSY; CDR2 reads SAAADI. This CDR3 is CASSEWGGRAVTDTQYF. The CDR3 DNA sequence: TGCGCCAGCAGTGAGTGGGGCGGGAGGGCTGTCACAGATACGCAGTATTTT.

This sequence joins TRBV7-2 and TRBJ2-7; 7 nucleotides agree with TRBD2. With V trimmed by 0 bases and J by 3 bases, 8 bases remained unmatched. CDR3 length equals 16 residues. CDR1 and CDR2 (germline): SGHTA, FQGNSA. The CDR3 sequence is CASSLAVGAGIYEQYF. CDR3 coding DNA: TGTGCCAGCAGCTTAGCGGTCGGAGCGGGGATCTACGAGCAGTACTTC.

J is TRBJ1-5 and V is TRBV6-2 or TRBV6-3, with a weak D call TRBD1 (5 bases). CDR3 length: 12 amino acids. V lost 5 bases, J lost 5 bases, and 7 bases lay in between. Germline lookup yields CDR1 MNHEY and CDR2 SVGEGT. CDR3 in amino acids: CASSIGDQPQHF. Written as DNA, the CDR3 is TGTGCCAGCAGTATAGGGGATCAGCCCCAGCATTTT.

The count of this clone is one. The chain joins TRBV28 to TRBJ1-2; weak D call: TRBD1 (6 bases). The CDR3 loop spans 15 amino acids. The V end was cut by 2 bases, the J end by 0 bases, with 10 bases between. The V gene's germline CDR1 is MDHEN and CDR2 SYDVKM. The CDR3 loop reads CASSLGTQANYGYTF. The CDR3 DNA reads as TGTGCCAGCAGTTTAGGGACACAAGCTAACTATGGCTACACCTTC.

This clone was recorded a few times. This chain links TRBV7-2 with TRBJ1-4; maybe TRBD1 (6 bases). CDR1 is SGHTA, CDR2 FQGNSA, per germline. V lost 5 bases and J 7 bases, leaving 14 bases between the germline ends. The CDR3 loop spans 14 amino acids. CDR3 sequence reads: CASSISQGSEKLFF. CDR3 DNA: TGTGCCAGCAGCATTTCGCAGGGGAGTGAAAAACTGTTTTTT.